Listed below are T cell receptor beta chains from one sample, sequenced in a study of cytomegalovirus exposure and HLA in healthy donors. Clones were sequenced by immunoSEQ multiplex PCR, and TCRdb holds only the in-frame ones, with some missing. The profile covers 200,000 or so clones, with roughly four fifths appearing a single time and approximately 0.098% taken by the ten largest. The specimen was PBMCs. These TCRs come from a boy aged 2 to 10 in good health and CMV-seronegative. Each CDR3 is given with its conserved first and last residue. D genes are given only for firm matches. Rows give clone size only sometimes, using once, few, many, or a class for an expanded clone.

V	size	D	J	DNA	CDR3
TRBV9	once	TRBD2	TRBJ2-1	TGTGCCAGCAGCGTAGGCCTAGCGGGAACCGAGCAGTTCTTC	CASSVGLAGTEQFF
TRBV7-9	.	.	TRBJ1-5	TGTGCCAGCAGCCCGGGGGGAGGACAGCCCCAGCATTTT	CASSPGGGQPQHF
TRBV18	.	.	TRBJ2-3	TGTGCCAGCTCACCGGTAGCAGATACGCAGTATTTT	CASSPVADTQYF
TRBV5-6	.	.	TRBJ1-2	TGTGCCAGCAGCTTGGGGCGAGGACGCCAACGGAGGTACACCTTC	CASSLGRGRQRRYTF
TRBV12-1	.	.	TRBJ1-2	TGTGCCAGCAGCCCAGCCAGGGTTAACTATGGCTACACCTTC	CASSPARVNYGYTF
TRBV7-9	.	.	TRBJ1-1	TGTGCCAGCAGCTTAGGTTCCGTGAACACTGAAGCTTTCTTT	CASSLGSVNTEAFF
TRBV7-9	.	.	TRBJ1-1	TGTGCCAGCAGCTTAGCGGCCGAGGGCACTGAAGCTTTCTTT	CASSLAAEGTEAFF
TRBV9	.	.	TRBJ1-2	TGTGCCAGCAGCCTTGGACCCGGGAGCACTAGAGACTATGGCTACACCTTC	CASSLGPGSTRDYGYTF
TRBV9	.	TRBD2	TRBJ2-2	TGTGCCAGCAGCCCTAGCGGAAACACCGGGGAGCTGTTTTTT	CASSPSGNTGELFF
TRBV7-8	.	TRBD1	TRBJ1-1	TGTGCCAGCAGCTTACCAACAGGGGGCCTGAACACTGAAGCTTTCTTT	CASSLPTGGLNTEAFF
TRBV4-3	few	.	TRBJ1-2	TGCGCCAGCAGCCAAGATCTGGGACAACCGGGGGGGGACTATGGCTACACCTTC	CASSQDLGQPGGDYGYTF
TRBV7-2	.	.	TRBJ1-6	TGTGCCAGCAGCTTAAGAACAGGCGAGTCACCCCTCCACTTT	CASSLRTGESPLHF
TRBV6-5	.	.	TRBJ1-1	TGTGCCAGCAGACCGACAATTAACACTGAAGCTTTCTTT	CASRPTINTEAFF
TRBV4-3	.	.	TRBJ2-7	TGCGCCAGCAGCCAAGAGAAACGCCCCAGCTCCTACGAGCAGTACTTC	CASSQEKRPSSYEQYF
TRBV18	.	.	TRBJ1-6	TGTGCCAGCTCACCGTATGAACAGAGCTCCTATAATTCACCCCTCCACTTT	CASSPYEQSSYNSPLHF
TRBV5-4	few	TRBD1	TRBJ2-7	TGTGCCAGCGGGACAGCCTACGAGCAGTACTTC	CASGTAYEQYF
TRBV27	.	TRBD1	TRBJ1-2	TGTGCCAGCAGTCCCCCGGGACAGTCATATGGCTACACCTTC	CASSPPGQSYGYTF
TRBV4-3	.	TRBD2	TRBJ2-3	TGCGCCAGCAGCCATGCGGGGGCGGGGGGCCCGGACGGTACGCAGTATTTT	CASSHAGAGGPDGTQYF
TRBV5-4	once	TRBD1	TRBJ2-7	TGTGCCAGCAGAGCTGGGACAGGGGGCTCCTACGAGCAGTACTTC	CASRAGTGGSYEQYF
TRBV4-2	.	.	TRBJ1-3	TGTGCCAGCAGCCAAGTCCCCCGGGGGGCGCTTGGAAACACCATATATTTT	CASSQVPRGALGNTIYF
TRBV2	.	.	TRBJ2-1	TGTGCCAGCAGTGAGGGCAGGCTTACCTACAATGAGCAGTTCTTC	CASSEGRLTYNEQFF
TRBV27	.	.	TRBJ1-1	TGTGCCAGCAGTTTAAGCAGGGACACTGAAGCTTTCTTT	CASSLSRDTEAFF
TRBV9	.	TRBD2	TRBJ2-1	TGTGCCAGCAGCGTAGCGGGGGGGCTTTCCTACAATGAGCAGTTCTTC	CASSVAGGLSYNEQFF
TRBV6-5	once	.	TRBJ1-2	TGTGCCAGCACAGTGGCGGGTTCTCAGGCCTATGGCTACACCTTC	CASTVAGSQAYGYTF
TRBV19	.	TRBD1	TRBJ2-1	TGTGCCAGTAGGGCCCCAATTAGGACAGGAGTCAATGAGCAGTTCTTC	CASRAPIRTGVNEQFF
TRBV5-6	once	TRBD2	TRBJ2-1	TGTGCCAGCGGCCGACTAGCGGACAATGAGCAGTTCTTC	CASGRLADNEQFF
TRBV7-2	.	TRBD1	TRBJ1-5	TGTGCCAGCAGCTTAGTAGGGGGCCAGCCCCAGCATTTT	CASSLVGGQPQHF
TRBV7-9	.	.	TRBJ2-7	TGTGCCAGCAGGGACGGGAGCTCCTACGAGCAGTACTTC	CASRDGSSYEQYF
TRBV4-1	.	TRBD2	TRBJ2-5	TGCGCCAGCAGCCAACTCCCGGCCGGGGGGACCGGGACCCAGTACTTC	CASSQLPAGGTGTQYF
TRBV7-9	.	.	TRBJ1-1	TGTGCCAGCAGCTTTTCTGACAGGAACACTGAAGCTTTCTTT	CASSFSDRNTEAFF
TRBV30	.	.	TRBJ2-7	TGTGCCTGGAGTGTGGGTAGCAGGGAATCCGAGCAGTACTTC	CAWSVGSRESEQYF
TRBV19	.	TRBD2	TRBJ2-1	TGTGCCAGTAGTATCGGACTAGCGGTGGGATATGAGCAGTTCTTC	CASSIGLAVGYEQFF
TRBV4-3	.	.	TRBJ1-1	TGCGCCAGCAGCCAAGGGGGAGGGGGAGCTTTCTTT	CASSQGGGGAFF
TRBV10-3	.	TRBD2	TRBJ2-1	TGTGCCATCGTTGCGGGGGGTCCCTACAATGAGCAGTTCTTC	CAIVAGGPYNEQFF
TRBV18	.	TRBD1	TRBJ1-3	TGTGCCAGCTCGGACCCGGGACAGTTATTCTCTGGAAACACCATATATTTT	CASSDPGQLFSGNTIYF
TRBV2	.	.	TRBJ1-1	TGTGCCAGCACCCCCGAACAGGGCCCTACTGAAGCTTTCTTT	CASTPEQGPTEAFF
TRBV6-6	few	.	TRBJ1-2	TGTGCCAGCAGTCAGCTCCTACAGTCCACGGGGGACGGCTACACCTTC	CASSQLLQSTGDGYTF
TRBV5-6	.	.	TRBJ2-5	TGTGCCAGCAGCCCTCTTAAGGGGGGGCTTTTTGGGACCCAGTACTTC	CASSPLKGGLFGTQYF
TRBV5-8	.	.	TRBJ1-1	TGTGCCAGCAGCTTTATTAACACTGAAGCTTTCTTT	CASSFINTEAFF
TRBV4-2	.	.	TRBJ2-7	TGTGCCAGCAGCCAACATACAGGCGGTCCCTACGAGCAGTACTTC	CASSQHTGGPYEQYF
TRBV11-2	.	.	TRBJ2-7	TGTGCCAGCAGCCCTAGCATGGGTAGTAAGTACTTC	CASSPSMGSKYF
TRBV19	.	TRBD2	TRBJ2-5	TGTGCCACCAAGACCCACGACGGGAGGGGGCAAGAGACCCAGTACTTC	CATKTHDGRGQETQYF
TRBV6-6	.	TRBD2	TRBJ2-3	TGTGCCAGCAGTATAGCGGGGAGCACAGATACGCAGTATTTT	CASSIAGSTDTQYF
TRBV25-1	.	TRBD1	TRBJ1-2	TGTGCCAGCAGGCCACTAACAGGGGGGTATGGCTACACCTTC	CASRPLTGGYGYTF